A single T cell receptor (beta chain) is shown here with its context. Repertoires were generated with immunoSEQ multiplex PCR, while TCRdb's copy carries only in-frame clones and drops some. The top ten clones hold 4% to 6.5% of a sample with some 200,000 clones, 70% to 85% of them seen once. V was clipped by 1 base and J by 4 bases, with 11 bases between them. Germline V gene data show CDR1 as SEHNR and CDR2 as FQNEAQ (reference sequence). This CDR3 comprises 15 residues. This specimen belongs to a study of blood T cell repertoires in COVID-19. Study details: Nucleic acid was either cDNA or gDNA, and it came from T cells, B-cell-depleted T cells, or PBMCs.

Cohorts were based on clinical histories the participants reported. The chain has TRBV7-9 and TRBJ1-5; D possibly corresponds to TRBD1 (5 bases). This clonotype was obtained from an older woman with acute COVID-19. The specimen was PBMCs or T cells enriched from blood (not recorded which). The CDR3 DNA is TGTGCCAGCAGCTTAGGGCCAGGGTTTAATCAGCCCCAGCATTTT. This codes for CASSLGPGFNQPQHF.